Below are 20 T cell receptor beta chains sequenced from a single sample in a study of cytomegalovirus exposure and HLA in healthy donors. Only in-frame clones appear in the TCRdb table, and some are missing; sequencing was by immunoSEQ multiplex PCR. Of around 190,000 clones detected, about 81% appear once; the ten largest clones hold around 1.2%. Sequencing input: PBMCs. These receptors were collected from a woman in her 30s in good health and CMV-seronegative.

The chain is built from TRBV19 and TRBJ1-3; no clear D gene. The germline V gene encodes CDR1 LNHDA and CDR2 SQIVND (reference sequence). The length of the CDR3 is 13 residues. Trimming removed 5 bases at V and 0 bases at J, with 5 bases between. The CDR3 nucleotides read TGTGCCAGTAGTGAGAGCTCTGGAAACACCATATATTTT. Encoded protein: CASSESSGNTIYF.

This clone appeared once. The chain has TRBV4-2 and TRBJ2-2, with TRBD1 identical over 7 bases. V lost 0 bases to trimming and J lost 1 base; unmatched junction nucleotides: 2. This CDR3 has 16 residues. Germline V CDR1 and CDR2: LGHNA, YNFKEQ. The CDR3 sequence: CASSQDRTGNTGELFF. The CDR3 nucleotides are TGTGCCAGCAGCCAAGACCGGACAGGGAACACCGGGGAGCTGTTTTTT.

Of note for this clone: Other DNA sequences of this sample code for an identical CDR3. This chain links TRBV27 with TRBJ1-2, with 8 bases that match TRBD1. This CDR3 region has 15 residues. J lost 0 bases, V lost 2 bases, and 2 bases had no gene match. In germline, CDR1 is MNHEY, CDR2 SMNVEV (reference sequence). CDR3 DNA: TGTGCCAGCAGTTTAGGACAGGGTTCTAACTATGGCTACACCTTC. Translating it yields CASSLGQGSNYGYTF.

This chain links TRBV6-1 with TRBJ2-3, with 8 bases aligning to TRBD2. CDR1 is MNHNS and CDR2 is SASEGT in the germline V gene. The CDR3 covers 14 residues. The V segment lost 4 bases and the J segment 4 bases; nucleotides outside the gene matches: 4. The CDR3 loop is CASSAGGLADTQYF. The CDR3 DNA reads TGTGCCAGCAGTGCGGGGGGGCTCGCAGATACGCAGTATTTT.

The chain links TRBV30 to TRBJ2-1, with D possibly TRBD2 on 6 matching bases. This CDR3 has 10 amino acids. Per the germline V gene, CDR1 is GTSNPN and CDR2 is SVGIG (reference sequence). Trimming left V 6 bases short and J 10 bases short, with 10 bases between. In nucleotides, the CDR3 is TGTGCCTGCGGGGACTCGGAGCAGTTCTTC. This encodes CACGDSEQFF.

This sequence joins TRBV6-6 and TRBJ1-5; D gene unclear. Trimming removed 5 bases at V and 0 bases at J, with 5 bases between. Germline V gene lookup returns CDR1 MNHNY and CDR2 SVGAGI (reference sequence). This CDR3 region has 13 residues. CDR3: CASSPSSNQPQHF. CDR3 nucleotide sequence: TGTGCCAGCAGTCCCTCTAGCAATCAGCCCCAGCATTTT.

This sequence joins TRBV28 and TRBJ2-3; tentative D call: TRBD2 (6 bases). The V gene's germline CDR1 is MDHEN and CDR2 SYDVKM. This CDR3 contains 16 residues. V lost 7 bases, J lost 3 bases, and 20 bases lay in between. The CDR3 coding sequence is TGTGCCAGCACTTTTGTCGGGGGAATTAGTACAGATACGCAGTATTTT. Protein: CASTFVGGISTDTQYF.

This clone occurred a few times. The chain joins TRBV19 to TRBJ1-5; 12 bases are a match to TRBD1. Trimming at V came to 4 bases and at J to 7 bases, leaving 8 bases not matched to a gene. In germline, CDR1 is LNHDA, CDR2 SQIVND (reference sequence). The CDR3 length is 16 residues. The CDR3 nucleotides read TGTGCCAGTAGTACCGGGACAGGGGGCGCGTGGCAGCCCCAGCATTTT. Translation: CASSTGTGGAWQPQHF.

This sequence joins TRBV9 and TRBJ2-3; weak D call: TRBD2 (7 bases). This CDR3 is built from 16 residues. Germline V gene data show CDR1 as SGDLS and CDR2 as YYNGEE. The germline V and J ends were trimmed by 0 bases and 3 bases, with 14 bases remaining between them. CDR3: CASSVEGGLGTDTQYF. The DNA for the CDR3 is TGTGCCAGCAGCGTAGAGGGGGGGCTCGGGACAGATACGCAGTATTTT.

The chain links TRBV19 to TRBJ1-2; D not certain. The germline CDR1 and CDR2 sequences are LNHDA and SQIVND (reference sequence). V was clipped by 5 bases and J by 4 bases, with 14 bases between them. This CDR3 comprises 14 residues. CDR3 loop: CASSSLQIFYGYTF. CDR3 bases: TGTGCCAGTAGTTCGCTTCAGATCTTCTATGGCTACACCTTC. The variable domain in full, completed from reference TRBV19 and TRBJ1-2, reads DGGITQSPKYLFRKEGQNVTLSCEQNLNHDAMYWYRQDPGQGLRLIYYSQIVNDFQKGDIAEGYSVSREKKESFPLTVTSAQKNPTAFYLCASSSLQIFYGYTFGSGTRLTVV.

The chain carries TRBV9 and TRBJ2-7; TRBD2 might be the D (6 bases). CDR3 size: 14 residues. The V gene lost 0 bases and the J gene lost 4 bases, with 11 bases spanning the gap. Germline V CDR1 and CDR2: SGDLS, YYNGEE. CDR3 residues: CASSVEPGGYEQYF. In nucleotides, the CDR3 is TGTGCCAGCAGCGTAGAACCCGGGGGATACGAGCAGTACTTC.

This chain uses TRBV25-1 with TRBJ2-1; tentative D call: TRBD1 (6 bases). The germline V and J ends were trimmed by 5 bases and 8 bases, with 25 bases remaining between them. This CDR3 is built from 17 residues. CDR1 is MGHDK, CDR2 SYGVNS, per germline. Here the CDR3 reads CASSPPWGRGLQDEQFF. The DNA of the CDR3 is TGTGCCAGCAGTCCGCCGTGGGGCAGGGGCCTCCAAGATGAGCAGTTCTTC.

This sequence joins TRBV13 and TRBJ1-6; perhaps TRBD1 as D (6 bases). Germline assignment: CDR1 PRHDT and CDR2 FYEKMQ (reference sequence). V was cut by 3 bases and J by 3 bases, with 15 bases left in between. The CDR3 spans 17 residues. CDR3 residues: CASSFYPTGNYNSPLHF. The CDR3 DNA reads as TGTGCCAGCAGCTTCTACCCTACAGGGAACTATAATTCACCCCTCCACTTT.

This clone appeared a single time. This chain joins TRBV10-1 and TRBJ2-7; 8 positions match TRBD2. Germline-derived CDR1 and CDR2 are WNHNN and SYGVQD (reference sequence). CDR3 length equals 15 residues. With 3 bases clipped from V and 6 bases from J, the junction kept 10 bases outside the gene matches. The CDR3 region is CASSDPGAGVGEQYF. DNA for the CDR3: TGCGCCAGCAGTGACCCGGGAGCGGGGGTGGGCGAGCAGTACTTC.

The chain carries TRBV6-5 and TRBJ2-7, with a weak D call TRBD1 (5 bases). CDR1 is MNHEY, CDR2 SVGAGI, per germline. The V gene lost 2 bases and the J gene lost 1 base, with 12 bases spanning the gap. This CDR3 is built from 15 residues. CDR3 DNA: TGTGCCAGCAGTTACCCCCAGGGTGGTTCCTACGAGCAGTACTTC. Protein: CASSYPQGGSYEQYF.

The V and J genes are TRBV6-5 and TRBJ1-4; possible D gene TRBD1, 5 bases. Trimming took off 10 bases at V and 5 bases at J, with 17 bases between the two ends. The V gene's germline CDR1 is MNHEY and CDR2 SVGAGI. The CDR3 loop spans 14 amino acids. The CDR3 DNA is TGTGCCATTCCACCGAATAAGGGGAATGAAAAACTGTTTTTT. Encoded protein: CAIPPNKGNEKLFF.

In this sample, this clone turned up a few times. The J gene is TRBJ2-7, the V gene TRBV27; TRBD2 might be the D (5 bases). V was shortened by 3 bases and J by 3 bases, with 12 bases between the two germline ends. CDR1 is MNHEY and CDR2 is SMNVEV in the germline V gene (reference sequence). The CDR3 contains 14 residues. CDR3 sequence: CASSFSGGGYEQYF. For the CDR3, the DNA is TGTGCCAGCAGTTTCAGTGGAGGCGGCTACGAGCAGTACTTC.

The V call is TRBV9, the J call TRBJ1-4; 7 nucleotides agree with TRBD1. This CDR3 contains 16 residues. CDR1 is SGDLS and CDR2 is YYNGEE in the germline V gene. The J segment lost 12 bases and the V segment lost 3 bases, leaving 17 bases of the junction unmatched. This CDR3 reads CASSDFNRGPYEELFF. The CDR3 DNA reads as TGTGCCAGCAGCGATTTTAACAGGGGCCCCTACGAGGAACTGTTTTTT.

The J gene is TRBJ1-3, the V gene TRBV9; 7 nucleotides agree with TRBD1. Germline V gene data show CDR1 as SGDLS and CDR2 as YYNGEE. This CDR3 spans 16 amino acids. Trimming at V came to 7 bases and at J to 4 bases, leaving 14 bases not matched to a gene. CDR3 DNA: TGTGCCAGCGGAGAGGGATACAGGGGATCAGGAAACACCATATATTTT. It is translated as CASGEGYRGSGNTIYF. The entire variable domain, with the rest obtained from reference TRBV9 and TRBJ1-3, is as follows: DSGVTQTPKHLITATGQRVTLRCSPRSGDLSVYWYQQSLDQGLQFLIQYYNGEERAKGNILERFSAQQFPDLHSELNLSSLELGDSALYFCASGEGYRGSGNTIYFGEGSWLTVV.

The chain links TRBV19 to TRBJ2-7, with 8 bases fitting TRBD1. The CDR3 consists of 15 residues. The germline gives CDR1 LNHDA, CDR2 SQIVND (reference sequence). J lost 4 bases, V lost 5 bases, and 10 bases had no gene match. The CDR3: CASSPQGAYLYEQYF. The CDR3 region has the DNA TGTGCCAGTAGTCCGCAGGGGGCCTATCTTTACGAGCAGTACTTC.